Reported below is one TCR beta chain. Peripheral blood genomic DNA, not sorted cells or RNA, was the template. These data come from a study of T cell repertoires in aging, cancer and after chemotherapy. Multiplex touch-down PCR with TRB-A/B primers amplified rearranged V-D-J TRB sequences. TCRdb re-called the multiplex PCR reads through MiXCR, storing one row per CDR3 protein. Of some 14,000 distinct CDR3 sequences listed, roughly 25% are singletons. This CDR3 is built from 16 residues. V lost 0 bases to trimming and J lost 12 bases; unmatched junction nucleotides: 17. CDR1 is WNHNN, CDR2 SYGVQD, per germline (reference sequence).

The V and J genes are TRBV10-1 and TRBJ2-7; 7 nucleotides line up with TRBD1. The specimen was blood. This TCR derives from a human donor in good health. The CDR3 reads CASSESWTGILGRRYF. DNA for the CDR3: TGCGCCAGCAGTGAGTCGTGGACAGGAATTTTAGGAAGGCGGTACTTC.